The rows below give T cell receptor beta chains drawn from one sample of a study of cytomegalovirus exposure and HLA in healthy donors. Assay: immunoSEQ multiplex PCR; the TCRdb copy retains only in-frame clones and omits some. The table has more than 140,000 clones, roughly 82% seen once. Sequenced material: PBMCs. These receptors were taken from a man between 18 and 35 years old in good health and CMV-seropositive. Each CDR3 is given with its conserved first and last residue. Fields, in order: J gene, clone size, V gene, CDR3 length, D gene, CDR3 DNA, CDR3 protein. The D gene is left open where the match is weak. Rows give clone size only sometimes, using once, few, many, or a class for an expanded clone.

J: TRBJ2-7; size: NA; V: TRBV27; length: 15; D: TRBD2; DNA: TGTGCCAGCAGTCCCGGGACTAGCGGGATTTACGAGCAGTACTTC; CDR3: CASSPGTSGIYEQYF
J: TRBJ1-4; size: NA; V: TRBV6-6; length: 15; D: NA; DNA: TGTGCCAGCAGCTACACCGGGGCCCAGGGGGAAAAACTGTTTTTT; CDR3: CASSYTGAQGEKLFF
J: TRBJ1-2; size: NA; V: TRBV28; length: 15; D: NA; DNA: TGTGCCAGCAGTCATAGGATTTGGCTAGACTATGGCTACACCTTC; CDR3: CASSHRIWLDYGYTF
J: TRBJ2-1; size: few; V: TRBV7-9; length: 14; D: TRBD1; DNA: TGTGCCAGCAGCCCGGGACAGTCCTACAATGAGCAGTTCTTC; CDR3: CASSPGQSYNEQFF
J: TRBJ2-5; size: NA; V: TRBV4-2; length: 17; D: TRBD2; DNA: TGTGCCAGCAGCCAAGAGGGGCGCGGGAGGGTGTATGAGACCCAGTACTTC; CDR3: CASSQEGRGRVYETQYF
J: TRBJ1-5; size: NA; V: TRBV5-1; length: 15; D: NA; DNA: TGCGCCAGCAGCTTGACACAGGGAAGCAATCAGCCCCAGCATTTT; CDR3: CASSLTQGSNQPQHF
J: TRBJ2-7; size: NA; V: TRBV5-1; length: 12; D: TRBD1; DNA: TGCGCCAGCAGCTTGACAGGGGCCGAGCAGTACTTC; CDR3: CASSLTGAEQYF
J: TRBJ1-2; size: NA; V: TRBV6-1; length: 13; D: TRBD1; DNA: TGTGCCACCTGGACAGGGTGGAACTATGGCTACACCTTC; CDR3: CATWTGWNYGYTF
J: TRBJ1-4; size: NA; V: TRBV5-1; length: 14; D: NA; DNA: TGCGCCAGCAGCTTACAGGGCGTGGAGGAAAAACTGTTTTTT; CDR3: CASSLQGVEEKLFF
J: TRBJ2-7; size: NA; V: TRBV9; length: 14; D: NA; DNA: TGTGCCAGCAGCGTAGGACAGCTTGCCTACGAGCAGTACTTC; CDR3: CASSVGQLAYEQYF
J: TRBJ2-3; size: few; V: TRBV2; length: 18; D: TRBD1; DNA: TGTGCCAGCAGTGAAGAGGACAGGATTCAACTTTACACAGATACGCAGTATTTT; CDR3: CASSEEDRIQLYTDTQYF
J: TRBJ2-3; size: NA; V: TRBV11-3; length: 14; D: NA; DNA: TGTGCCAGCAGCTTAGACCCTAGCACAGATACGCAGTATTTT; CDR3: CASSLDPSTDTQYF
J: TRBJ2-1; size: NA; V: TRBV28; length: 14; D: TRBD2; DNA: TGTGCCAGCAGTTTAAGACTAGCGCAGGGTGAGCAGTTCTTC; CDR3: CASSLRLAQGEQFF
J: TRBJ2-1; size: NA; V: TRBV4-1; length: 16; D: TRBD2; DNA: TGCGCCAGCAGCCAAGGTAGAACTAGCGGCTACAATGAGCAGTTCTTC; CDR3: CASSQGRTSGYNEQFF
J: TRBJ2-3; size: NA; V: TRBV6-5; length: 15; D: NA; DNA: TGTGCCAGCAGCTACGGGACTGGGGTCACAGATACGCAGTATTTT; CDR3: CASSYGTGVTDTQYF
J: TRBJ2-2; size: NA; V: TRBV11-3; length: 16; D: TRBD2; DNA: TGTGCCAGCAGCCCGGGGACTATTAGAGACACCGGGGAGCTGTTTTTT; CDR3: CASSPGTIRDTGELFF
J: TRBJ2-7; size: once; V: TRBV30; length: 14; D: TRBD1; DNA: TGTGCCTGGAGCTCCGGGACAGGGGCGTACGAGCAGTACTTC; CDR3: CAWSSGTGAYEQYF
J: TRBJ1-2; size: NA; V: TRBV6-5; length: 14; D: NA; DNA: TGTGCCAGCAGTTACGGGCAGAGGAGGTATGGCTACGCCTTC; CDR3: CASSYGQRRYGYAF
J: TRBJ2-7; size: once; V: TRBV6-5; length: 14; D: TRBD2; DNA: TGTGCCAGCAGTCCCAGACTAGCGGGAGGCGAGCAGTACTTC; CDR3: CASSPRLAGGEQYF
J: TRBJ2-5; size: NA; V: TRBV28; length: 16; D: TRBD2; DNA: TGTGCCAGCAGTCCCATTAGCGGGAGAGGGCAAGAGACCCAGTACTTC; CDR3: CASSPISGRGQETQYF
J: TRBJ1-2; size: NA; V: TRBV4-1; length: 15; D: TRBD1; DNA: TGCGCCAGCAGGAGGGGGAGCGGACAGGGGCGTGGCTACACCTTC; CDR3: CASRRGSGQGRGYTF
J: TRBJ2-7; size: once; V: TRBV25-1; length: 16; D: NA; DNA: TGTGCCAGCAGTGAATCGAATAGCGGAAGCTCCTACGAGCAGTACTTC; CDR3: CASSESNSGSSYEQYF
J: TRBJ2-7; size: NA; V: TRBV28; length: 16; D: TRBD2; DNA: TGTGCCAGCAGTTCCATCGGACTAGCGGGTACCTACGAGCAGTACTTC; CDR3: CASSSIGLAGTYEQYF
J: TRBJ1-2; size: NA; V: TRBV14; length: 15; D: NA; DNA: TGTGCCAGCAGCCAAGTATCGGCGGCGAACTATGGCTACACCTTC; CDR3: CASSQVSAANYGYTF
J: TRBJ1-5; size: NA; V: TRBV5-6; length: 18; D: TRBD1; DNA: TGTGCCAGCAGCCTGCGTCATAGGACAGGGGTTCGGAATCAGCCCCAGCATTTT; CDR3: CASSLRHRTGVRNQPQHF
J: TRBJ2-5; size: NA; V: TRBV4-1; length: 13; D: TRBD1; DNA: TGCGCCAGCAGCAGGGACAGCCAAGAGACCCAGTACTTC; CDR3: CASSRDSQETQYF
J: TRBJ2-3; size: NA; V: TRBV6-5; length: 15; D: NA; DNA: TGTGCCAGCAGTTACTCCTATTCGAACACAGATACGCAGTATTTT; CDR3: CASSYSYSNTDTQYF
J: TRBJ1-1; size: once; V: TRBV29-1; length: 14; D: NA; DNA: TGCAGCGTTGAGCCGACAGAAAGAAACACTGAAGCTTTCTTT; CDR3: CSVEPTERNTEAFF
J: TRBJ2-7; size: NA; V: TRBV6-1; length: 12; D: NA; DNA: TGTGCCAGCAGTGTAGGAGCTGGCGAGCAGTACTTC; CDR3: CASSVGAGEQYF
J: TRBJ1-1; size: NA; V: TRBV19; length: 14; D: TRBD1; DNA: TGTGCCAGTAGTAGCAGGGGGGAGAACACTGAAGCTTTCTTT; CDR3: CASSSRGENTEAFF
J: TRBJ2-1; size: NA; V: TRBV6-6; length: 16; D: TRBD2; DNA: TGTGCCAGCGCAGGGCAGGGACTAGCGGGAGACAATGAGCAGTTCTTC; CDR3: CASAGQGLAGDNEQFF
J: TRBJ2-2; size: NA; V: TRBV7-3; length: 15; D: NA; DNA: TGTGCCAGCAGCACGTACATGGACACACACGGGGAGCTGTTTTTT; CDR3: CASSTYMDTHGELFF
J: TRBJ2-7; size: NA; V: TRBV5-6; length: 14; D: TRBD1; DNA: TGTGCCAGCAGCGTCGCCACAGGGGGCTACGAGCAGTACTTC; CDR3: CASSVATGGYEQYF
J: TRBJ1-1; size: NA; V: TRBV4-1; length: 16; D: NA; DNA: TGCGCCAGCAGCCAAAGCTTAAGCGGAGTTAACACTGAAGCTTTCTTT; CDR3: CASSQSLSGVNTEAFF
J: TRBJ1-5; size: NA; V: TRBV19; length: 10; D: NA; DNA: TGTGCCAGTACGCGACAAGACCAGCATTTT; CDR3: CASTRQDQHF
J: TRBJ2-2; size: NA; V: TRBV10-1; length: 16; D: NA; DNA: TGCGCCAGCGGGTCATCGTGGACAGCACAGGGCGGGGAGCTGTTTTTT; CDR3: CASGSSWTAQGGELFF
J: TRBJ1-6; size: NA; V: TRBV7-9; length: 18; D: TRBD1; DNA: TGTGCCAGCAGCTTAGCGGACAGGAGCAATTTCAATAATTCACCCCTCCACTTT; CDR3: CASSLADRSNFNNSPLHF
J: TRBJ1-6; size: few; V: TRBV25-1; length: 15; D: NA; DNA: TGTGCCAGCAGTGAATCGTTGGCAGGGATGTCACCCCTCCACTTT; CDR3: CASSESLAGMSPLHF
J: TRBJ2-3; size: once; V: TRBV9; length: 16; D: TRBD2; DNA: TGTGCCAGCAGCGTAGCTACCGGGGGGAGTACAGATACGCAGTATTTT; CDR3: CASSVATGGSTDTQYF
J: TRBJ1-1; size: NA; V: TRBV18; length: 15; D: NA; DNA: TGTGCCAGCTCACCGAGTCCATTACAGGGAACTGAAGCTTTCTTT; CDR3: CASSPSPLQGTEAFF
J: TRBJ2-1; size: NA; V: TRBV7-9; length: 17; D: TRBD2; DNA: TGTGCCAGCAGCTTAGCCCGACTAGCGGGAGGGCCCGGTGAGCAGTTCTTC; CDR3: CASSLARLAGGPGEQFF
J: TRBJ1-5; size: few; V: TRBV19; length: 17; D: NA; DNA: TGTGCCAGTAGTATTGTCGGATTACTATATAGCAATCAGCCCCAGCATTTT; CDR3: CASSIVGLLYSNQPQHF
J: TRBJ2-5; size: NA; V: TRBV5-1; length: 15; D: TRBD2; DNA: TGCGCCAGCAGCTTGGGAGTAGCGGGACAAGAGACCCAGTACTTC; CDR3: CASSLGVAGQETQYF
J: TRBJ2-7; size: NA; V: TRBV5-8; length: 16; D: TRBD1; DNA: TGTGCCAGCAGCCGACCGGGACAGCATGGCTCCTACGAGCAGTACTTC; CDR3: CASSRPGQHGSYEQYF
J: TRBJ2-1; size: once; V: TRBV11-3; length: 16; D: TRBD2; DNA: TGTGCCAGCAGCTCCCTAGCGGGAGACTCGGACAATGAGCAGTTCTTC; CDR3: CASSSLAGDSDNEQFF
J: TRBJ2-1; size: NA; V: TRBV14; length: 15; D: TRBD2; DNA: TGTGCCAGCAATCGACTAGCGGGAGTTAACAATGAGCAGTTCTTC; CDR3: CASNRLAGVNNEQFF
J: TRBJ1-3; size: once; V: TRBV5-1; length: 17; D: NA; DNA: TGCGCCAGCAGCTTGCTGGCTACAGGAAGCTCTGGAAACACCATATATTTT; CDR3: CASSLLATGSSGNTIYF
J: TRBJ1-1; size: NA; V: TRBV21-1; length: 14; D: NA; DNA: TGTGCCAGCACACCAGGGATCCAACCCGGTGAAGCTTTCTTT; CDR3: CASTPGIQPGEAFF
J: TRBJ2-5; size: once; V: TRBV5-1; length: 16; D: NA; DNA: TGCGCCAGCAGCCCACGGGGGACCCCCACCCAGGAGACCCAGTACTTC; CDR3: CASSPRGTPTQETQYF